Listed here are 3 T cell receptor beta chains from one sample, sequenced in a study of response to subunit inactivated influenza vaccine. TCRdb passed the RT-PCR reads through MiXCR, listing each CDR3 protein once. This sample yields fewer than 700,000 distinct CDR3 sequences, of which 13% are seen a single time; over 10% belongs to the top ten. This material consisted of PBMCs from blood, taken about 6 weeks after vaccination. The receptors here all came from a man between 45 and 60 years old who received an inactivated influenza vaccine.

The rearrangement links TRBV2 to TRBJ2-7, with 8 bases matching TRBD2. The CDR3 sequence is 14 residues long. After removal of 2 bases from V and 4 bases from J, the junction contained 4 bases not matched to a gene. Germline V gene sequence: CDR1 SNHLY, CDR2 FYNNEI. CDR3 loop: CASSEFSGDYEQYF. For the CDR3, the DNA is TGTGCCAGCAGTGAATTTAGCGGGGATTACGAGCAGTACTTC.

The chain couples TRBV18 to TRBJ2-2; no firm D call. Germline loops: CDR1 KGHSH, CDR2 LQKENI. V was pared by 2 bases and J by 7 bases, with 11 bases between. The CDR3 is 14 residues long. The CDR3, as DNA: TGTGCCAGCTCACCATCGAGTGGGGACGGGGAGCTGTTTTTT. Translating it yields CASSPSSGDGELFF.

This sequence joins TRBV7-9 and TRBJ2-3; no definite D call. The ends were cut back, 5 bases at V and 0 bases at J, with 12 bases in the middle. The V gene's germline CDR1 is SEHNR and CDR2 FQNEAQ (reference sequence). This CDR3 comprises 15 residues. This CDR3 is CASSPGFSSTDTQYF. As DNA, the CDR3 is TGTGCCAGCAGCCCCGGGTTCTCTAGCACAGATACGCAGTATTTT.